Following are 27 T cell receptor beta chains from one sample sequenced in a study of shared clonotypes between healthy human individuals. Clones were sequenced by immunoSEQ multiplex PCR, and TCRdb holds only the in-frame ones, with some missing. The repertoire has approximately 2.5 million clones, approximately 92% of them found once; the top ten carry 0.13% to 0.15%. The sequenced material came from naive CD4+ T cells sorted from blood. Subset given: CD45RA+ positively selected. The receptors come from a man aged 18 to 29 in good health.

The genes are TRBV12-5 and TRBJ2-7; 9 positions match TRBD2. V trimming: 0 bases; J trimming: 4 bases; junction bases outside the gene matches: 7. Germline V gene lookup returns CDR1 LGHNT and CDR2 FRNRAP. There are 16 residues in the CDR3. CDR3 residues: CASGLVAGGLAYEQYF. The CDR3 DNA is TGTGCTAGTGGTTTGGTGGCGGGAGGGCTGGCGTACGAGCAGTACTTC.

V gene TRBV19 combines with J gene TRBJ2-2, with no clear D. Trimming left V 3 bases short and J 4 bases short, with 6 bases between. The CDR3 totals 13 residues. CDR1 and CDR2 from the germline V gene are LNHDA and SQIVND (reference sequence). Written as DNA, the CDR3 is TGTGCCAGTAGTATTTTATCCACCGGGGAGCTGTTTTTT. Its translation: CASSILSTGELFF. Full variable domain (remainder filled in from reference TRBV19 and TRBJ2-2): DGGITQSPKYLFRKEGQNVTLSCEQNLNHDAMYWYRQDPGQGLRLIYYSQIVNDFQKGDIAEGYSVSREKKESFPLTVTSAQKNPTAFYLCASSILSTGELFFGEGSRLTVL.

This chain links TRBV10-3 with TRBJ1-6; possible D gene TRBD1, 5 bases. Trimming shortened V by 0 bases and J by 5 bases, and 11 bases separated the two germline ends. Germline V gene sequence: CDR1 ENHRY, CDR2 SYGVKD. This CDR3 has 16 residues. CDR3 sequence reads: CAISESGRENNSPLHF. In DNA, the CDR3 is TGTGCCATCAGTGAGTCTGGCAGGGAGAATAATTCACCCCTCCACTTT.

As concerns this clone: Other nucleotide sequences from this sample produce the same CDR3. J is TRBJ1-5 and V is TRBV30; TRBD1 might be the D (5 bases). The V and J ends lost 0 bases and 0 bases respectively, with 6 bases between them. In germline, CDR1 is GTSNPN, CDR2 SVGIG (reference sequence). The CDR3 has 14 amino acids. The CDR3, as DNA: TGTGCCTGGAGTGTAGGGGATAGCAATCAGCCCCAGCATTTT. Its protein product is CAWSVGDSNQPQHF.

The rearrangement uses TRBV6-1 and TRBJ2-6; D gene uncertain. CDR1 is MNHNS, CDR2 SASEGT, per germline. This CDR3 region has 14 residues. V was shortened by 3 bases and J by 3 bases, with 6 bases between the two germline ends. The CDR3 loop is CASSDPGGANVLTF. CDR3 DNA sequence: TGTGCCAGCAGTGATCCCGGTGGGGCCAACGTCCTGACTTTC.

The V gene is TRBV9, the J gene TRBJ2-1; 12 bases agree with TRBD2. Germline CDR1 SGDLS, CDR2 YYNGEE. CDR3 length equals 19 residues. V lost 2 bases, J lost 5 bases, and 14 bases stayed unmatched. Here the CDR3 DNA reads TGTGCCAGCAGCGTGGGCCTAGCGGGGGGGCGATCGGTGGACAATGAGCAGTTCTTC. Protein product: CASSVGLAGGRSVDNEQFF.

J is TRBJ2-2 and V is TRBV6-8; TRBD1 matches at 9 bases. Germline V gives CDR1 MNHGY, CDR2 SAAAGT. Trimming at V came to 9 bases and at J to 1 base, leaving 6 bases not matched to a gene. This CDR3 has 15 amino acids. CDR3 nucleotide sequence: TGTGCCAGGGAGACAGGGGGTGAGAACACCGGGGAGCTGTTTTTT. The encoded protein is CARETGGENTGELFF.

Of note for this clone: The sample has other DNA sequences that encode this CDR3 too. The V and J genes are TRBV5-1 and TRBJ1-5; tentative D call: TRBD1 (5 bases). The germline V gene has CDR1 SGHRS and CDR2 YFSETQ. V lost 0 bases to trimming and J lost 5 bases, with 6 bases between them. This CDR3 contains 13 residues. CDR3 protein: CASSLAGDQPQHF. As DNA, the CDR3 is TGCGCCAGCAGCTTGGCGGGGGATCAGCCCCAGCATTTT.

This clone was observed a single time. The chain couples TRBV18 to TRBJ2-7; TRBD2 matches 8 bases. V was pared by 3 bases and J by 4 bases, with 11 bases of the junction left unmatched. The germline V gene encodes CDR1 KGHSH and CDR2 LQKENI. This CDR3 is built from 16 residues. CDR3 in amino acids: CASSPRRTSRDYEQYF. The CDR3 region has the DNA TGTGCCAGCTCACCGCGGCGGACTAGCAGGGATTACGAGCAGTACTTC.

The V call is TRBV27, the J call TRBJ1-1; D remains ambiguous. This CDR3 comprises 14 residues. Germline CDR1 MNHEY, CDR2 SMNVEV (reference sequence). The V end lost 8 bases, the J end lost 0 bases, and 13 bases lay between the germline ends. CDR3 nucleotides: TGTGCCAGCCGTTCTGGCCCCATGAACACTGAAGCTTTCTTT. The encoded protein is CASRSGPMNTEAFF.

Details on this clone: Other nucleotide sequences from this sample produce the same CDR3. The chain uses TRBV9 and TRBJ2-7, with D unresolved. From germline, CDR1 is SGDLS and CDR2 YYNGEE. The CDR3 is 13 residues long. Trimming removed 0 bases at V and 1 base at J, with 5 bases between. CDR3 sequence reads: CASSVGGSYEQYF. CDR3 nucleotides: TGTGCCAGCAGCGTAGGGGGATCCTACGAGCAGTACTTC. The complete variable domain, with remaining parts taken from reference TRBV9 and TRBJ2-7, reads DSGVTQTPKHLITATGQRVTLRCSPRSGDLSVYWYQQSLDQGLQFLIQYYNGEERAKGNILERFSAQQFPDLHSELNLSSLELGDSALYFCASSVGGSYEQYFGPGTRLTVT.

The CDR3 coding sequence is TGCGCCAGCTCCCAAGGTGGCGACACTGAAGCTTTCTTT. Its protein is CASSQGGDTEAFF. The rearrangement joins TRBV5-1 to TRBJ1-1; D remains unclear. The length of the CDR3 is 13 residues. The germline gives CDR1 SGHRS, CDR2 YFSETQ. V was shortened by 7 bases and J by 3 bases, with 13 bases between the two germline ends.

The chain links TRBV18 to TRBJ1-2, with D unclear. V gave up 3 bases and J gave up 3 bases, with 8 bases separating them. There are 13 residues in the CDR3. Germline loops: CDR1 KGHSH, CDR2 LQKENI. The CDR3: CASSPRQDYGYTF. The CDR3 DNA is TGTGCCAGCTCACCTCGGCAGGACTATGGCTACACCTTC. Combining the CDR3 with reference TRBV18 and TRBJ1-2 gives the whole variable domain NAGVMQNPRHLVRRRGQEARLRCSPMKGHSHVYWYRQLPEEGLKFMVYLQKENIIDESGMPKERFSAEFPKEGPSILRIQQVVRGDSAAYFCASSPRQDYGYTFGSGTRLTVV.

In its sample, this clone was seen a few times. Different DNA sequences within this sample yield the same CDR3. This rearrangement joins TRBV30 to TRBJ1-1, with D unclear. V was shortened by 2 bases and J by 0 bases, with 7 bases between the two germline ends. The CDR3 extends over 13 amino acids. Germline assignment: CDR1 GTSNPN and CDR2 SVGIG (reference sequence). The CDR3 coding sequence is TGTGCCTGGAGTCCTTCGATGAACACTGAAGCTTTCTTT. Translation gives CAWSPSMNTEAFF.

The genes are TRBV9 and TRBJ2-5; D unresolved. The CDR3 is made up of 14 amino acids. Trimming stripped 0 bases from V and 1 base from J, with 7 bases between. Germline CDR1 is SGDLS and CDR2 is YYNGEE. Here the CDR3 reads CASSVDGPQETQYF. CDR3 in DNA: TGTGCCAGCAGCGTAGACGGGCCCCAAGAGACCCAGTACTTC.

This rearrangement joins TRBV5-1 to TRBJ2-3, with 7 bases aligning to TRBD2. Germline-derived CDR1 and CDR2 are SGHRS and YFSETQ. Trimming at V came to 4 bases and at J to 1 base, leaving 3 bases not matched to a gene. The CDR3 spans 14 residues. This CDR3 is CASSDTSGTDTQYF. The CDR3 DNA reads as TGCGCCAGCAGCGATACTAGCGGCACAGATACGCAGTATTTT.

Note on this clone: Additional DNA sequences in this sample encode the identical CDR3. The chain links TRBV14 to TRBJ1-1; no firm D call. This CDR3 has 14 residues. With 0 bases removed from V and 0 bases from J, the gap between germline ends came to 5 bases. Germline V gene sequence: CDR1 SGHDN, CDR2 FVKESK. The CDR3 sequence is CASSQDTVNTEAFF. The CDR3, as DNA: TGTGCCAGCAGCCAAGATACAGTGAACACTGAAGCTTTCTTT.

The CDR3 region has the DNA TGCGCCAGCAGCCCTCAGACTAGCGGGATCGAGCAGTTCTTC. Translation gives CASSPQTSGIEQFF. The chain has TRBV5-1 and TRBJ2-1, with TRBD2 identical over 11 bases. The CDR3 extends over 14 amino acids. V was clipped by 4 bases and J by 10 bases; unmatched bases: 7. Germline CDR1 SGHRS, CDR2 YFSETQ.

V usage is TRBV7-9 and J usage is TRBJ1-1, with D unclear. Germline lookup yields CDR1 SEHNR and CDR2 FQNEAQ (reference sequence). V was trimmed by 3 bases and J by 6 bases, leaving 14 bases between them. The CDR3 extends over 14 amino acids. Here the CDR3 reads CASSFPVSVSEAFF. The CDR3 DNA reads TGTGCCAGCAGCTTCCCCGTAAGTGTTTCTGAAGCTTTCTTT.

This rearrangement joins TRBV7-2 to TRBJ2-4, with 7 positions matching TRBD2. The V and J ends lost 5 bases and 8 bases, in that order; junction bases with no gene match: 12. This CDR3 contains 15 residues. CDR1 and CDR2 from the germline V gene are SGHTA and FQGNSA. The CDR3 DNA follows: TGTGCCAGCAGCCCCCATGGGGTGGGGGGGGACATTCAGTACTTC. It yields the protein CASSPHGVGGDIQYF. Drawing the rest from reference TRBV7-2 and TRBJ2-4, the complete variable domain is GAGVSQSPSNKVTEKGKDVELRCDPISGHTALYWYRQSLGQGLEFLIYFQGNSAPDKSGLPSDRFSAERTGGSVSTLTIQRTQQEDSAVYLCASSPHGVGGDIQYFGAGTRLSVL.

The chain joins TRBV5-8 to TRBJ1-5; 8 nucleotides match TRBD1. Germline assignment: CDR1 SGHTS and CDR2 YDEGEE. V shed 3 bases and J 5 bases; nucleotides not matched to a gene: 10. The CDR3 length is 16 residues. CDR3 sequence: CASSSPAGGAYQPQHF. The CDR3 DNA reads as TGTGCCAGCAGCTCCCCGGCAGGGGGCGCGTATCAGCCCCAGCATTTT.

The gene calls are TRBV5-6 and TRBJ2-3; TRBD1 matches 8 bases. J lost 1 base, V lost 0 bases, and 4 bases had no gene match. Germline CDR1 and CDR2: SGHDT and YYEEEE. This CDR3 spans 16 amino acids. The CDR3 loop reads CASSLGDRGRTDTQYF. The CDR3, as DNA: TGTGCCAGCAGCTTGGGAGACAGGGGTCGCACAGATACGCAGTATTTT.

V usage is TRBV7-9 and J usage is TRBJ1-2; 10 nucleotides line up with TRBD1. Trimming removed 4 bases from V and 3 bases from J; junction bases left unmatched: 5. This CDR3 contains 15 residues. Germline values: CDR1 SEHNR, CDR2 FQNEAQ (reference sequence). The CDR3 DNA follows: TGTGCCAGCAGCTCCCGACAGGGGGCATACTATGGCTACACCTTC. It is translated as CASSSRQGAYYGYTF.

The J gene is TRBJ2-5, the V gene TRBV7-6, with D possibly TRBD2 on 6 matching bases. The CDR3 consists of 15 residues. CDR1 and CDR2 from the germline V gene are SGHVS and FNYEAQ. Trimming removed 2 bases from V and 0 bases from J, with 10 bases in between. The CDR3 loop is CASSLIGGDQETQYF. CDR3 nucleotides: TGTGCCAGCAGCTTAATAGGAGGGGACCAAGAGACCCAGTACTTC.

This clone was recorded only once. The sample carries other DNA sequences with the same CDR3. The V gene is TRBV7-9, the J gene TRBJ2-5, with 11 bases fitting TRBD2. V was pared by 2 bases and J by 5 bases, with 1 base of the junction left unmatched. This CDR3 region has 14 residues. Germline CDR1 and CDR2: SEHNR and FQNEAQ (reference sequence). The CDR3 coding sequence is TGTGCCAGCAGCTTAACTAGCGGGGGTGAGACCCAGTACTTC. This codes for CASSLTSGGETQYF.

The rearrangement links TRBV27 to TRBJ2-1; 9 bases match TRBD1. CDR3 size: 17 residues. V gave up 7 bases and J gave up 0 bases; unmatched junction bases: 10. Looked up from germline, CDR1 is MNHEY and CDR2 is SMNVEV (reference sequence). CDR3: CASTTIRDRASYNEQFF. The DNA for the CDR3 is TGTGCCAGCACTACAATCCGGGACAGGGCCTCCTACAATGAGCAGTTCTTC.

This chain joins TRBV10-3 and TRBJ2-2; 10 bases map to TRBD2. J was trimmed by 2 bases and V by 10 bases; bases with no gene match: 7. Germline V gene sequence: CDR1 ENHRY, CDR2 SYGVKD. The CDR3 length is 15 residues. CDR3 amino acids: CATRGTSVNTGELFF. For the CDR3, the DNA is TGTGCCACCCGAGGGACTAGCGTAAACACCGGGGAGCTGTTTTTT.